This TCR beta chain appears in the sequencing data of a study of blood T cell repertoires in COVID-19. Study context: Some COVID-19 samples were acute and others convalescent; all came from the United States, Italy and Spain.

TCRdb's copy holds only in-frame clones and misses some; the assay was immunoSEQ multiplex PCR. Here the sample spans 150,000 to 200,000 clones, over 75% being singletons. Trimming took 4 bases from V and 6 from J, leaving 15 bases between them. Germline-derived CDR1 and CDR2 are MNHEY and SVGAGI. The CDR3 sequence is 15 residues long. V gene TRBV6-5 combines with J gene TRBJ2-2, with unresolved D. The sequenced material came from PBMCs or T cells enriched from blood (not recorded which). The origin of this receptor is a woman aged 18-30 years who had recovered from COVID-19. Here the CDR3 reads CASSSGAAMAGELFF. The CDR3 region has the DNA TGTGCCAGCAGTTCTGGAGCAGCGATGGCCGGGGAGCTGTTTTTT.